This T cell receptor (beta chain) was captured in a study of T cells in localized non-small cell lung cancer. This CDR3 comprises 14 residues. In germline, CDR1 is SEHNR, CDR2 FQNEAQ (reference sequence). Trimming at V came to 6 bases and at J to 4 bases, leaving 6 bases not matched to a gene. The method was immunoSEQ multiplex PCR; TCRdb's version includes in-frame clones alone and lacks a portion of them. The sample shows some 41,000 clones, roughly 80% of them seen only once. A remark on this clone: Antigen: not known. With a much larger clone just one base away, this may be a read error. At the DNA level, this CDR3 is encoded by other sequences in the same sample as well.

Study-level results: Appearing in adjacent lung were a median roughly 60 of the top 100 tumor clones. Sequencing was restricted to one tumor region; therefore, heterogeneity remains possible.

The sample in question was PBMCs, obtained before any cancer treatment. The TCR originated in a man aged 40 to 75 with stage II lung adenocarcinoma. The rearrangement uses TRBV7-9 and TRBJ1-3; 7 bases map to TRBD1. Here the CDR3 reads CASRPDRAGNTIYF. CDR3 DNA sequence: TGTGCCAGCAGACCCGACAGGGCCGGAAACACCATATATTTT. Combining the CDR3 with reference TRBV7-9 and TRBJ1-3 gives the whole variable domain DTGVSQNPRHKITKRGQNVTFRCDPISEHNRLYWYRQTLGQGPEFLTYFQNEAQLEKSRLLSDRFSAERPKGSFSTLEIQRTEQGDSAMYLCASRPDRAGNTIYFGEGSWLTVV.